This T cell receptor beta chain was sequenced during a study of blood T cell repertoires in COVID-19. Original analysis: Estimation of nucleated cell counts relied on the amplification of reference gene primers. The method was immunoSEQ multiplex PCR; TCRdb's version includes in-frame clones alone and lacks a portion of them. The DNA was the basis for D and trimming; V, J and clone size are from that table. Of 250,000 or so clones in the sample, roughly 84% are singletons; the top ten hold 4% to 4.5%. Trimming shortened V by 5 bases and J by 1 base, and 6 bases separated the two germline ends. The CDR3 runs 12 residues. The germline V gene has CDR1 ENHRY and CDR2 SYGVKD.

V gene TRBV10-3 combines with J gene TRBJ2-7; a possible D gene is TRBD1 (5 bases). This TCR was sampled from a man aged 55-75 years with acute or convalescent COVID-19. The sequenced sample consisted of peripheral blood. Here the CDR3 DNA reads TGTGCCATCAGTAGACAGTCCTACGAGCAGTACTTC. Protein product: CAISRQSYEQYF.